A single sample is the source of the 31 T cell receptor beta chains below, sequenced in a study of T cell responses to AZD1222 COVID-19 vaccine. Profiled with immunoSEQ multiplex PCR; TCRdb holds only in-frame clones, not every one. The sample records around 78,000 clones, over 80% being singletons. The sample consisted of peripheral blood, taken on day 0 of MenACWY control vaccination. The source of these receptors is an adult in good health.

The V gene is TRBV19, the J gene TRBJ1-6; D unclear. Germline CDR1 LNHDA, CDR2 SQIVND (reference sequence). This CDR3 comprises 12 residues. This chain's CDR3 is CATRERNSPLHF. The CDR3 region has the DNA TGTGCAACCCGGGAAAGGAATTCACCCCTCCACTTT.

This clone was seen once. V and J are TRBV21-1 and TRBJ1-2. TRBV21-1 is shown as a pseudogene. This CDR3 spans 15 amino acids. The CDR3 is CASSKRRSTNYGYTF. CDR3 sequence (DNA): TGTGCCAGCAGCAAACGAAGGAGTACTAACTATGGCTACACCTTC.

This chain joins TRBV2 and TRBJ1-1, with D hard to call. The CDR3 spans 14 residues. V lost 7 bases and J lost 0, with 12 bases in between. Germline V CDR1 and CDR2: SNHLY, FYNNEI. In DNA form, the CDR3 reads TGTGCCAGCAAATTTATGGCCTTGAACACTGAAGCTTTCTTT. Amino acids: CASKFMALNTEAFF.

The CDR3 region is CASSLDRGAYEQYF. In DNA form, the CDR3 reads TGTGCCAGCAGCTTAGACAGGGGAGCATACGAGCAGTACTTC. The V and J genes are TRBV11-2 and TRBJ2-7, with TRBD1 as a possible D gene (6 bases). CDR1 is SGHAT and CDR2 is FQNNGV in the germline V gene. The length of the CDR3 is 14 residues. V lost 0 bases and J lost 4, with 10 bases in between. Full variable domain (rest looked up from reference TRBV11-2 and TRBJ2-7): EAGVAQSPRYKIIEKRQSVAFWCNPISGHATLYWYQQILGQGPKLLIQFQNNGVVDDSQLPKDRFSAERLKGVDSTLKIQPAKLEDSAVYLCASSLDRGAYEQYFGPGTRLTVT.

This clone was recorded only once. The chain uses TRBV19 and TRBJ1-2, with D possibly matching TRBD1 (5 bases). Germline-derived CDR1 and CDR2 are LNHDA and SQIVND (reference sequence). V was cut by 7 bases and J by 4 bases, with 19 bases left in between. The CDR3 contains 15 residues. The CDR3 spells CASTPMVGVGYGYTF. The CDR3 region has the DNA TGTGCCAGTACCCCAATGGTAGGGGTTGGCTATGGCTACACCTTC.

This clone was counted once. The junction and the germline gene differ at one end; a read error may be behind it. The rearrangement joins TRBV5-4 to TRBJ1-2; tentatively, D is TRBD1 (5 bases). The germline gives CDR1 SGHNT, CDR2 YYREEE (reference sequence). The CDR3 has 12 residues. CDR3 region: CASSYPRDRFSF. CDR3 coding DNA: TGTGCCAGCAGCTACCCGCGGGACCGCTTTTCCTTC.

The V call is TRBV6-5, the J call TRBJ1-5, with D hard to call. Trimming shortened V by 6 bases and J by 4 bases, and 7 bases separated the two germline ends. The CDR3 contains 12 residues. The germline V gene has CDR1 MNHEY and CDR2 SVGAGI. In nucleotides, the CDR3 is TGTGCCAGCAGGGCCCCTAATCAGCCCCAGCATTTT. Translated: CASRAPNQPQHF.

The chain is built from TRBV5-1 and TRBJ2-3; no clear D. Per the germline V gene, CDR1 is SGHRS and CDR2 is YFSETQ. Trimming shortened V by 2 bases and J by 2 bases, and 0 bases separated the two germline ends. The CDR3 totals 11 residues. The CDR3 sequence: CASSFTDTQYF. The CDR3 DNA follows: TGCGCCAGCAGCTTCACAGATACGCAGTATTTT.

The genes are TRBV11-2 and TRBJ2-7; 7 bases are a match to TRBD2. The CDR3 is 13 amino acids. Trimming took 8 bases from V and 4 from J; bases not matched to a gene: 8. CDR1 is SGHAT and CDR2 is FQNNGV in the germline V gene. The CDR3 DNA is TGTGCCAGCTCGAGCGGGAAGGCGTACGAGCAGTACTTC. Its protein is CASSSGKAYEQYF. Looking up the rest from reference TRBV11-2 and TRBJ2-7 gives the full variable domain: EAGVAQSPRYKIIEKRQSVAFWCNPISGHATLYWYQQILGQGPKLLIQFQNNGVVDDSQLPKDRFSAERLKGVDSTLKIQPAKLEDSAVYLCASSSGKAYEQYFGPGTRLTVT.

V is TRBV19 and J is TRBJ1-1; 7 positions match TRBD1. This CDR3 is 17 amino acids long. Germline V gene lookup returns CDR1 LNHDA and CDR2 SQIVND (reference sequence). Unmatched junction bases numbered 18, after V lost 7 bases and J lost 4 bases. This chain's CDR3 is CASTPGECTGVCTEAFF. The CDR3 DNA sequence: TGTGCCAGTACTCCAGGGGAGTGTACAGGGGTGTGCACTGAAGCTTTCTTT.

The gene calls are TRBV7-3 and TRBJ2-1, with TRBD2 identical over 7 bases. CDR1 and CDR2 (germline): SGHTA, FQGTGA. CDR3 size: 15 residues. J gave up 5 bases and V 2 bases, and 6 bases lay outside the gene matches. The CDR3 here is CASSLGGSVHNEQFF. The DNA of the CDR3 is TGTGCCAGCAGCTTAGGCGGGAGTGTCCACAATGAGCAGTTCTTC.

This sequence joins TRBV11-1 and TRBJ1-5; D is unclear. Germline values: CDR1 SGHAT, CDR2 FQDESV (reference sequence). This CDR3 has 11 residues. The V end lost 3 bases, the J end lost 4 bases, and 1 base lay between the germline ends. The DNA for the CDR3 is TGTGCCAGCAGCTTTAATCAGCCCCAGCATTTT. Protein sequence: CASSFNQPQHF.

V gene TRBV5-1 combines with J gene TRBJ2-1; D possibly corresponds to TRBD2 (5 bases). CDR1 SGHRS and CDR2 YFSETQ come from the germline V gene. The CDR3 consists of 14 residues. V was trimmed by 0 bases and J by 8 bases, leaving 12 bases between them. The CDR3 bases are TGCGCCAGCAGCTTGGTGGTAGCGTCCGATGAGCAGTTCTTC. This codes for CASSLVVASDEQFF.

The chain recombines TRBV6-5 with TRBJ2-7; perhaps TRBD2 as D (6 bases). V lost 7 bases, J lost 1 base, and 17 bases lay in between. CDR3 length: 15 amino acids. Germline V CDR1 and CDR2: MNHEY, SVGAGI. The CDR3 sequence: CASTPHGDLSYEQYF. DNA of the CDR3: TGTGCCAGCACCCCCCACGGGGACTTATCCTACGAGCAGTACTTC.

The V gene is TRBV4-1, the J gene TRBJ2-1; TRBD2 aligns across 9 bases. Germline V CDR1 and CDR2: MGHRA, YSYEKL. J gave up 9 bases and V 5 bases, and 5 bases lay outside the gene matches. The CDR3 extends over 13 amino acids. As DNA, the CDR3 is TGCGCCAGCAGCTGGCGGGAGGGTAGTGAGCAGTTCTTC. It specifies CASSWREGSEQFF.

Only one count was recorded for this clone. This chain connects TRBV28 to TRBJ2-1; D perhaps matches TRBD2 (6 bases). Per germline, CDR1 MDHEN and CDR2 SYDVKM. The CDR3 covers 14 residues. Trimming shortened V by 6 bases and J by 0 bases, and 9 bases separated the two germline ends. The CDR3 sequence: CASSRGSSYNEQFF. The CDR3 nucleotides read TGTGCCAGCAGCCGGGGGAGCTCCTACAATGAGCAGTTCTTC. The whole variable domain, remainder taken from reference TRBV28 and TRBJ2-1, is DVKVTQSSRYLVKRTGEKVFLECVQDMDHENMFWYRQDPGLGLRLIYFSYDVKMKEKGDIPEGYSVSREKKERFSLILESASTNQTSMYLCASSRGSSYNEQFFGPGTRLTVL.

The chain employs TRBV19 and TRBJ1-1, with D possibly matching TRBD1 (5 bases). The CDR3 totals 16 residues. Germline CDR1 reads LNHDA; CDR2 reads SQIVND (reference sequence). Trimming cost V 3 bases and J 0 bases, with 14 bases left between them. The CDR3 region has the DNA TGTGCCAGTAGTATCGGGGGGTGGCAACTGAACACTGAAGCTTTCTTT. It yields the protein CASSIGGWQLNTEAFF.

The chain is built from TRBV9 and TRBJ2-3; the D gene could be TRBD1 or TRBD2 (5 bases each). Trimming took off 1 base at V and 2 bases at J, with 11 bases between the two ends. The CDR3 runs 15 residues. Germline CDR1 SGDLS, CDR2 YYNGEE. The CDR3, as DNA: TGTGCCAGCAGCGTATGGCAGGGACCCACAGATACGCAGTATTTT. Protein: CASSVWQGPTDTQYF. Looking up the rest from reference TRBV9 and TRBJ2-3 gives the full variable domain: DSGVTQTPKHLITATGQRVTLRCSPRSGDLSVYWYQQSLDQGLQFLIQYYNGEERAKGNILERFSAQQFPDLHSELNLSSLELGDSALYFCASSVWQGPTDTQYFGPGTRLTVL.

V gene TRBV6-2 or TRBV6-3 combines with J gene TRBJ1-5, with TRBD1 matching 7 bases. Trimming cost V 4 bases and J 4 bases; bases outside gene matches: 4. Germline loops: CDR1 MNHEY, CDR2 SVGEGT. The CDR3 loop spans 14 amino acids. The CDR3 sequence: CASSLPGGNQPQHF. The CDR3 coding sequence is TGTGCCAGCAGTTTGCCAGGGGGAAATCAGCCCCAGCATTTT.

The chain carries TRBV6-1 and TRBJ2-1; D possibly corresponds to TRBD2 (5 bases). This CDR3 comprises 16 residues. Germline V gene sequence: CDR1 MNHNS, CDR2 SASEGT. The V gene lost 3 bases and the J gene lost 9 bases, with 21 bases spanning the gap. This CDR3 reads CASSDRIGAESREQFF. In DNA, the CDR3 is TGTGCCAGCAGTGATCGGATAGGAGCGGAGTCACGTGAGCAGTTCTTC.

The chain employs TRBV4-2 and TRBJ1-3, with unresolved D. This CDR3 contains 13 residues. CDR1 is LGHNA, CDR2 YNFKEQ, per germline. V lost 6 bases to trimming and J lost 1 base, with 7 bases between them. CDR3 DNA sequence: TGTGCCAGCAGGGGGAGATCTGGAAACACCATATATTTT. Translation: CASRGRSGNTIYF.

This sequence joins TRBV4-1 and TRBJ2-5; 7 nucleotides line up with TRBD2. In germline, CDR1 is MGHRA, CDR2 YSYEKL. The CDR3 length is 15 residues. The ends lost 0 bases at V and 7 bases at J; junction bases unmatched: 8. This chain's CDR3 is CASSQDPSGAGTQYF. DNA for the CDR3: TGCGCCAGCAGCCAAGATCCAAGCGGGGCGGGGACCCAGTACTTC.

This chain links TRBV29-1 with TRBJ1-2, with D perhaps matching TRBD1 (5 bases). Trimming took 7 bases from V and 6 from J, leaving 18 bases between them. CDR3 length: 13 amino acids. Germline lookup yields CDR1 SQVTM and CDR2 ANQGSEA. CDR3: CSALKGQADGYTF. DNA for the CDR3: TGCAGCGCACTAAAGGGGCAGGCTGATGGCTACACCTTC.

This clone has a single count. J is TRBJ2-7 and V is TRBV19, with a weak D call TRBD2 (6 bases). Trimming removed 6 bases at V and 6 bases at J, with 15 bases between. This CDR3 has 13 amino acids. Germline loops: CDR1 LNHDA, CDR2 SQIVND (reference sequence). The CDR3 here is CASRKGLVTEQYF. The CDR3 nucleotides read TGTGCCAGTAGGAAGGGACTCGTCACCGAGCAGTACTTC.

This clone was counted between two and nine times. The CDR3 loop is CASSSGTANTYEQYF. CDR3 nucleotide sequence: TGTGCCAGCAGCTCTGGGACAGCAAATACCTACGAGCAGTACTTC. This chain uses TRBV7-9 with TRBJ2-7; 7 bases match TRBD1. There are 15 residues in the CDR3. V was clipped by 4 bases and J by 2 bases; unmatched bases: 8. Germline lookup yields CDR1 SEHNR and CDR2 FQNEAQ (reference sequence).

The CDR3 region has the DNA TGTGCCAGCAGTAAAAGCAATGAGCAGTTCTTC. Amino acid sequence: CASSKSNEQFF. The genes are TRBV7-2 and TRBJ2-1; no clear D gene. Germline CDR1 reads SGHTA; CDR2 reads FQGNSA. This CDR3 comprises 11 residues. V gave up 6 bases and J gave up 6 bases, with 6 bases separating them.

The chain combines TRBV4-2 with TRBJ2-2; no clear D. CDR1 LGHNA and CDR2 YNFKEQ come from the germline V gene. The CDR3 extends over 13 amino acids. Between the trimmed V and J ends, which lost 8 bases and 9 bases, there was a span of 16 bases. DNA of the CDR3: TGTGCCAGCTCGTACGATTTCGGACGGGAGCTGTTTTTT. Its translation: CASSYDFGRELFF.

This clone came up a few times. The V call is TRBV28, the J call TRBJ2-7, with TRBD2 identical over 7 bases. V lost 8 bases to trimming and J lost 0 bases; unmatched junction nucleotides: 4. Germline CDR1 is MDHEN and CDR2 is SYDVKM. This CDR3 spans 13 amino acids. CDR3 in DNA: TGTGCCAGCCGACTAGCAAGCTCCTACGAGCAGTACTTC. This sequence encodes CASRLASSYEQYF.

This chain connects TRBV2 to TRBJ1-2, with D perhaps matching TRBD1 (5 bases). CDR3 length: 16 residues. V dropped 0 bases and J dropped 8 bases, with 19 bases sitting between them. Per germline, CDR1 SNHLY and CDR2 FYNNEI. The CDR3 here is CASSEALYTGTGGYTF. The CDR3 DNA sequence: TGTGCCAGCAGTGAAGCGCTTTACACCGGGACCGGGGGCTACACCTTC. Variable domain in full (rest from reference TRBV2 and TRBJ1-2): EPEVTQTPSHQVTQMGQEVILRCVPISNHLYFYWYRQILGQKVEFLVSFYNNEISEKSEIFDDQFSVERPDGSNFTLKIRSTKLEDSAMYFCASSEALYTGTGGYTFGSGTRLTVV.

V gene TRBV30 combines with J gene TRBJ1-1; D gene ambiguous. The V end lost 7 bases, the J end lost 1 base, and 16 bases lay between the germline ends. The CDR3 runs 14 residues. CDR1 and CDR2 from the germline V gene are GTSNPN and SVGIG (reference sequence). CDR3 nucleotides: TGTGCCTTCGAACCCCTGCTACCGAACACTGAAGCTTTCTTT. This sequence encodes CAFEPLLPNTEAFF.

DNA of the CDR3: TGTGCCAGCAGCGTGAACAGGGGGCCGGTAGGCTACACCTTC. This encodes CASSVNRGPVGYTF. The chain couples TRBV7-9 to TRBJ1-2; 9 bases are shared with TRBD1. Germline V lookup: CDR1 SEHNR, CDR2 FQNEAQ (reference sequence). The CDR3 loop spans 14 amino acids. With V trimmed by 5 bases and J by 8 bases, 9 bases remained unmatched.